A selection of T cell receptor beta chains follows, all from one sample in a study of T cell responses to AZD1222 COVID-19 vaccine. TCRdb's copy holds only in-frame clones and misses some; the assay was immunoSEQ multiplex PCR. Altogether around 99,000 clones are present, roughly nine tenths being singletons, with the ten largest covering around 8.3%. This specimen consisted of peripheral blood, obtained 28 days after the second AZD1222 dose. These receptors were collected from an adult who received the AZD1222 COVID-19 vaccine. The CDR3 runs from the conserved cysteine through the conserved F or W. A D gene is named only where the DNA matches it firmly. Part of the rows lack a size; the others show once, few, many or a class for expanded clones.

clone size,D gene,J gene,V gene,CDR3 protein,CDR3 DNA
NA,NA,TRBJ1-2,TRBV5-5,CASSLAAGEPGGYTF,TGTGCCAGCAGCTTGGCGGCAGGGGAGCCTGGTGGCTACACCTTC
NA,NA,TRBJ1-4,TRBV7-9,CASSLDRQGREKLFF,TGTGCCAGCAGCTTAGATCGGCAGGGCCGCGAAAAACTGTTTTTT
NA,NA,TRBJ2-1,TRBV2,CASSVLVSSEQFF,TGTGCCAGCAGCGTACTAGTTTCTAGTGAGCAGTTCTTC
NA,NA,TRBJ1-2,TRBV28,CASTPGHPYGYTF,TGTGCCAGCACCCCCGGACACCCCTATGGCTACACCTTC
few,TRBD1,TRBJ2-1,TRBV5-1,CASSQPGQGSNEQFF,TGCGCCAGCAGCCAACCGGGACAGGGATCAAATGAGCAGTTCTTC
NA,TRBD2,TRBJ2-5,TRBV27,CASSATSGRWGETQYF,TGTGCCAGCAGTGCCACTAGCGGGAGATGGGGAGAGACCCAGTACTTC
NA,NA,TRBJ2-5,TRBV18,CASSPLERRGTQETQYF,TGTGCCAGCTCACCCCTCGAGCGTCGGGGCACTCAAGAGACCCAGTACTTC
NA,NA,TRBJ1-2,TRBV28,CASSLVTAYGYTF,TGTGCCAGCAGTTTAGTTACGGCCTATGGCTACACCTTC
NA,TRBD2,TRBJ2-3,TRBV29-1,CSVGTSWSTDTQYF,TGCAGCGTTGGGACTAGCTGGAGCACAGATACGCAGTATTTT
NA,NA,TRBJ2-7,TRBV11-2,CASSPRRGSSYEQYF,TGTGCCAGCAGCCCCCGGAGGGGCAGCTCCTACGAGCAGTACTTC
NA,NA,TRBJ2-5,TRBV19,CASSIRRFETQYF,TGTGCCAGTAGTATCCGCAGGTTTGAGACCCAGTACTTC
NA,TRBD1,TRBJ1-5,TRBV28,CASTGTASNQPQHF,TGTGCCAGCACCGGGACAGCTAGCAATCAGCCCCAGCATTTT
NA,NA,TRBJ1-5,TRBV28,CASSAGWRSLNSNQPQHF,TGTGCCAGCAGTGCCGGGTGGCGATCACTAAATAGCAATCAGCCCCAGCATTTT
NA,NA,TRBJ2-1,TRBV9,CASSSDGGSYNEQFF,TGTGCCAGCAGCTCGGACGGGGGCTCCTACAATGAGCAGTTCTTC
few,NA,TRBJ1-5,TRBV6-1,CASSEMTAGQPQHF,TGTGCCAGCAGTGAAATGACGGCGGGACAGCCCCAGCATTTT
NA,NA,TRBJ1-1,TRBV19,CASSIAAAWNTEAFF,TGTGCCAGTAGTATAGCGGCAGCGTGGAACACTGAAGCTTTCTTT
NA,TRBD1,TRBJ1-5,TRBV19,CASSNTGGFGNQPQHF,TGTGCCAGTAGTAACACAGGGGGCTTCGGCAATCAGCCCCAGCATTTT
NA,TRBD1,TRBJ2-4,TRBV20-1,CSASGTGENIQYF,TGCAGTGCAAGTGGGACAGGGGAGAACATTCAGTACTTC
NA,NA,TRBJ1-6,TRBV19,CASQGPGNSPLHF,TGTGCCAGCCAGGGGCCGGGGAATTCACCCCTCCACTTT
once,TRBD2,TRBJ2-1,TRBV18,CASSRTSRDEQFF,TGTGCCAGCTCGAGGACTAGCAGGGATGAGCAGTTCTTC
once,NA,TRBJ2-7,TRBV19,CASSPLGRGGNLYEQYF,TGTGCCAGTAGTCCCCTAGGCAGGGGCGGGAACCTCTACGAGCAGTACTTC
NA,NA,TRBJ1-6,TRBV7-2,CASSLAQGRSYNSPLHF,TGTGCCAGCAGCTTAGCGCAGGGCCGGTCCTATAATTCACCCCTCCACTTT
NA,NA,TRBJ2-3,TRBV9,CASSVGGAGSSDTQYF,TGTGCCAGCAGCGTAGGTGGGGCAGGGAGTTCAGATACGCAGTATTTT
NA,NA,TRBJ2-1,TRBV11-3,CASSSSLYNEQFF,TGTGCCAGCAGCTCGTCTCTTTACAATGAGCAGTTCTTC
NA,NA,TRBJ2-3,TRBV10-1,CANLVTVDISTDTQYF,TGCGCCAACCTCGTCACAGTTGATATCAGCACAGATACGCAGTATTTT
NA,TRBD2,TRBJ2-1,TRBV28,CASSLAAGAGEEQFF,TGTGCCAGCAGTTTGGCAGCGGGAGCCGGAGAGGAGCAGTTCTTC
NA,NA,TRBJ2-7,TRBV13,CASSLGVLSYEQYF,TGTGCCAGCAGCTTAGGCGTGCTTTCCTACGAGCAGTACTTC
NA,NA,TRBJ1-3,TRBV7-2,CASSSRLAISGNTIYF,TGTGCCAGCAGCTCCCGACTTGCGATCTCTGGAAACACCATATATTTT
NA,TRBD2,TRBJ2-2,TRBV7-2,CASSLVAIFREDTGELFF,TGTGCCAGCAGCTTAGTGGCTATTTTTCGGGAGGACACCGGGGAGCTGTTTTTT
NA,NA,TRBJ1-4,TRBV9,CASSVGARLSEEKLFF,TGTGCCAGCAGCGTAGGAGCCCGCCTATCGGAGGAAAAACTGTTTTTT
NA,NA,TRBJ1-2,TRBV24-1,CATSDLVGSHGYTF,TGTGCCACCAGTGATTTAGTGGGCAGTCATGGCTACACCTTC
NA,NA,TRBJ1-2,TRBV19,CASSSGTEGYGYTF,TGTGCCAGTAGCTCCGGGACGGAGGGCTATGGCTACACCTTC
NA,TRBD1,TRBJ1-4,TRBV7-2,CASSDQGAHPEKLFF,TGTGCCAGCAGCGATCAGGGGGCGCATCCTGAAAAACTGTTTTTT
once,TRBD2,TRBJ2-1,TRBV19,CASSMTSGRAIYNEQFF,TGTGCCAGTAGTATGACTAGCGGGAGGGCGATCTACAATGAGCAGTTCTTC
NA,NA,TRBJ2-5,TRBV27,CASSLRVGRRQETQYF,TGTGCCAGCAGTTTACGAGTCGGGCGGAGACAAGAGACCCAGTACTTC
NA,TRBD2,TRBJ2-5,TRBV7-6,CASSAGLAGQETQYF,TGTGCCAGCAGCGCTGGACTAGCGGGGCAAGAGACCCAGTACTTC
NA,NA,TRBJ2-1,TRBV2,CASSRDGSSYNEQFF,TGTGCCAGCAGTAGGGACGGGAGCTCCTACAATGAGCAGTTCTTC
NA,TRBD1,TRBJ1-1,TRBV7-9,CASSLGTGGAPAFF,TGTGCCAGCAGCTTAGGAACAGGGGGAGCTCCGGCTTTCTTT
NA,NA,TRBJ1-5,TRBV9,CASSASGVSNQPQHF,TGTGCCAGCAGCGCCTCAGGGGTGAGCAATCAGCCCCAGCATTTT
NA,NA,TRBJ2-5,TRBV7-8,CASSIKRRGETQYF,TGTGCCAGCAGCATCAAGCGGCGGGGCGAGACCCAGTACTTC
NA,NA,TRBJ1-3,TRBV7-9,CASSLGPRGQTGNTIYF,TGTGCCAGCAGCTTAGGGCCCCGAGGACAGACTGGAAACACCATATATTTT
NA,NA,TRBJ1-1,TRBV6-6,CASTRLRQNTEAFF,TGTGCCAGCACCCGACTCCGCCAGAACACTGAAGCTTTCTTT
NA,TRBD1,TRBJ1-6,TRBV6-5,CASSKGTVNSPLHF,TGTGCCAGCAGTAAGGGGACAGTTAATTCACCCCTCCACTTT
NA,TRBD2,TRBJ2-2,TRBV5-1,CASSLVAGATGELFF,TGCGCCAGCAGCTTGGTAGCGGGAGCCACCGGGGAGCTGTTTTTT
NA,TRBD2,TRBJ2-3,TRBV2,CAARVISGRTSTDTQYF,TGTGCCGCCCGGGTTATTAGCGGGAGGACTAGCACAGATACGCAGTATTTT
once,TRBD2,TRBJ2-1,TRBV7-9,CASSLAVGLAGIWDEQFF,TGTGCCAGCAGCTTAGCGGTCGGTCTAGCGGGAATCTGGGATGAGCAGTTCTTC
NA,NA,TRBJ1-3,TRBV18,CASSPSGIGNTIYF,TGTGCCAGCTCACCATCAGGGATTGGAAACACCATATATTTT
NA,NA,TRBJ1-2,TRBV5-1,CASSLAGSNYGYTF,TGCGCCAGCAGCTTGGCAGGGTCTAACTATGGCTACACCTTC
NA,TRBD1,TRBJ2-5,TRBV2,CASSETGTGFQTQYF,TGTGCCAGCAGTGAGACCGGGACAGGGTTTCAGACCCAGTACTTC
NA,NA,TRBJ1-1,TRBV7-9,CASSLVTGTEAFF,TGTGCCAGCAGCTTAGTGACGGGAACTGAAGCTTTCTTT
NA,NA,TRBJ1-5,TRBV6-6,CASSPPLGLGSNQPQHF,TGTGCCAGCAGTCCCCCCTTGGGATTGGGGAGCAATCAGCCCCAGCATTTT
NA,NA,TRBJ1-2,TRBV12-3/TRBV12-4,CASSFRANYGYTF,TGTGCCAGCAGTTTTAGGGCTAACTATGGCTACACCTTC